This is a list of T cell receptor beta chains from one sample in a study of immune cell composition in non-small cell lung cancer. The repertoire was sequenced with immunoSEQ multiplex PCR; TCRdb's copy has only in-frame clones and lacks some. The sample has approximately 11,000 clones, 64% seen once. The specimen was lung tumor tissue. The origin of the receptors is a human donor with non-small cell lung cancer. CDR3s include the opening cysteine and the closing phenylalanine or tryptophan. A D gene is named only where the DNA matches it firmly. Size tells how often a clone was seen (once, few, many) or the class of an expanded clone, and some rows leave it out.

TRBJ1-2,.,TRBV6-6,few,TGTGCCAGCAGTCTAGGGGTTTACGGCTACACCTTC,CASSLGVYGYTF
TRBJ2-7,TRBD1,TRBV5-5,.,TGTGCCAGCAGCTTGGCCAGACAGGGGTACGAGCAGTACTTC,CASSLARQGYEQYF
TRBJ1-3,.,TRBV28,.,TGTGCCAGCAGTTTCAACGGGAGAAACACCATATATTTT,CASSFNGRNTIYF
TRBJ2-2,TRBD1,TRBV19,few,TGTGCCACTGGGACAGGGCGGACCGGGGAGCTGTTTTTT,CATGTGRTGELFF
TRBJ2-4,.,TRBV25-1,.,TGTGCCAGCAGTGAACACGATTACGCGGACATTCAGTACTTC,CASSEHDYADIQYF
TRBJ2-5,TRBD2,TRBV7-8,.,TGTGCCAGCAGACGCAATCCCGGGACTAGCAAAGAGACCCAGTACTTC,CASRRNPGTSKETQYF
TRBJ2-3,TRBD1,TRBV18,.,TGTGCCAGCTCACCACTAGGGGACAGCCCCACAGATACGCAGTATTTT,CASSPLGDSPTDTQYF
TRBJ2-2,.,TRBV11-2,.,TGTGCCAGCAGCTTATTCACTATGAGAGCCGGGGAGCTGTTTTTT,CASSLFTMRAGELFF
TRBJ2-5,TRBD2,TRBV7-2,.,TGTGCCAGCAGCTTAGGGACTAGAGGCCAAGGGACCCAGTACTTC,CASSLGTRGQGTQYF
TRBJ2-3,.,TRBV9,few,TGTGCCAGCAGCGTGGACTACACAGATACGCAGTATTTT,CASSVDYTDTQYF
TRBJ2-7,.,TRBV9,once,TGTGCCAGCAGCGTAAGCTCAACCGCAACGCAGTACTTC,CASSVSSTATQYF
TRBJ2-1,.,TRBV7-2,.,TGTGCCAGCAGCCCCCAAGGACTACCGAATGAGCAGTTCTTC,CASSPQGLPNEQFF
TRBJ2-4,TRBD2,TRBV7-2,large,TGTGCCAGCAGCTTGGGACTAGCGGGAGGGCCGGATCAGTACTTC,CASSLGLAGGPDQYF
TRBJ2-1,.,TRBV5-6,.,TGTGCCAGCAGCTTGCGTTACAATGAGCAGTTCTTC,CASSLRYNEQFF
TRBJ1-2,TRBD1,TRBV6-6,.,TGTGCCAGCTCGGGACAGGGGGGCTATGGCTACACCTTC,CASSGQGGYGYTF
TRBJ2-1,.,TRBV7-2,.,TGTGCCAGCAGCCCCGATACAGGGAGTGAGCAGTTCTTC,CASSPDTGSEQFF
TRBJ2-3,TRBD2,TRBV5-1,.,TGCGCCAGCCATGGAACTAGCGGATCCACAGATACGCAGTATTTT,CASHGTSGSTDTQYF
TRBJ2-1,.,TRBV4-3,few,TGCGCCAGCAGCCTCAAACGGCAGGGTTTCCACAATGAGCAGTTCTTC,CASSLKRQGFHNEQFF
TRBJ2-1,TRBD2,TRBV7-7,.,TGTGCCAGCAGCAAATCCCCTCCTACTAGCGGCGCCTACAATGAGCAGTTCTTC,CASSKSPPTSGAYNEQFF
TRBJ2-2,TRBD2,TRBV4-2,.,TGTGCCAGCAGCCGGGGTTTAGCGGGAGGTTACACCGGGGAGCTGTTTTTT,CASSRGLAGGYTGELFF
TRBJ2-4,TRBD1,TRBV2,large,TGTGCCAGCAGTGCCGGGACAGAAAACATTCAGTACTTC,CASSAGTENIQYF
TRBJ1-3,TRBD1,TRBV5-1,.,TGCGCCAGCAGCTTGGGGGACAGTACTGGAAACACCATATATTTT,CASSLGDSTGNTIYF
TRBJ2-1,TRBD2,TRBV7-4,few,TGTGCCAGGCCGGGACTAGAGGCTTATGAGCAGTTCTTC,CARPGLEAYEQFF
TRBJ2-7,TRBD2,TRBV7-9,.,TGTGCCAGCAGCTTATGGGGGGGTAACGAGCAGTACTTC,CASSLWGGNEQYF
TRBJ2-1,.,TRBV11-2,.,TGTGCCAGCAGCCTACCTAGCAATGAGCAGTTCTTC,CASSLPSNEQFF
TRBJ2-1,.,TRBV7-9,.,TGTGCCAGCAGCACCCCCCGTTTATGGGGCTCCAACAATGAGCAGTTCTTC,CASSTPRLWGSNNEQFF
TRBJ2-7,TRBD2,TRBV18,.,TGTGCCAGCTCACCGACTAGCGGGAGGGCGCAGTACTTC,CASSPTSGRAQYF
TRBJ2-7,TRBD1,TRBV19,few,TGTGCCAGTAGTATCCGGGACAGGGGTTCCTACGAGCAGTACTTC,CASSIRDRGSYEQYF
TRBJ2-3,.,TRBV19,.,TGTGCCAGTAGTATAGGGCCCATGGCAGATACGCAGTATTTT,CASSIGPMADTQYF
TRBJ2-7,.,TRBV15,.,TGTGCCACCAGCAGAGGACTACAGGGTAACGAGCAGTACTTC,CATSRGLQGNEQYF
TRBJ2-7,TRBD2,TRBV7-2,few,TGTGCCAGCAGCCCCGGGGGGGGTGACCTTTACGAGCAGTACTTC,CASSPGGGDLYEQYF
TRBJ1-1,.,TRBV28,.,TGTGCCAGCAGTTTTGGCAGGTTTAACACTGAAGCTTTCTTT,CASSFGRFNTEAFF
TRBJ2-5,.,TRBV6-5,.,TGTGCCAGTCTTCCCACAGGGATGAAGACCCAGTACTTC,CASLPTGMKTQYF
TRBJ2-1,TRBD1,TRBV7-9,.,TGTGCCAGCAGCTTAGAAACAGGGGGATTAGGCAATGAGCAGTTCTTC,CASSLETGGLGNEQFF
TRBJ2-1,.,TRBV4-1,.,TGCGCCAGCAGCCAATTAACGGGCTACAATGAGCAGTTCTTC,CASSQLTGYNEQFF
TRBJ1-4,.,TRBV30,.,TGTGCCTGGAGTGTATTCCCGAATGAAAAACTGTTTTTT,CAWSVFPNEKLFF
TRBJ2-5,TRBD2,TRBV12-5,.,TGTGCTAGTGGACTCCTTCCCCGAACTAGCGGGAGGACAAGCCACCAAGAGACCCAGTACTTC,CASGLLPRTSGRTSHQETQYF
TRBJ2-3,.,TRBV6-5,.,TGTGCCAGCAGTTACCAGAGCGGTACCGCGGATACGCAGTATTTT,CASSYQSGTADTQYF
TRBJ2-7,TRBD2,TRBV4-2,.,TGTGCCAGCAGCCCCAAGGGACTAAGCTACGAGCAGTACTTC,CASSPKGLSYEQYF
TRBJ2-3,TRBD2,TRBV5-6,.,TGTGCCAGCAGCTTGTATCTAGCGGGCACAGATACGCAGTATTTT,CASSLYLAGTDTQYF
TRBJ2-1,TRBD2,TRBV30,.,TGTGCCTGGAGTGTGGCGGGAGGCACCCTCAATGAGCAGTTCTTC,CAWSVAGGTLNEQFF
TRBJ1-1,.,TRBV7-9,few,TGTGCCAGCAGCCCCCAAGGGGGAAACACTGAAGCTTTCTTT,CASSPQGGNTEAFF
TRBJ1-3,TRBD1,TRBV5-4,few,TGTGCCAGCAGCATAGACAGGGGTGACACCATATATTTT,CASSIDRGDTIYF
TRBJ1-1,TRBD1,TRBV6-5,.,TGTGCCAGCAGGAAGGGACAGATGAACACTGAAGCTTTCTTT,CASRKGQMNTEAFF
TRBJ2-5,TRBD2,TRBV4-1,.,TGCGCCAGCAGCCAGTTTGAGAGCGGGAGTCGAGAGACCCAGTACTTC,CASSQFESGSRETQYF
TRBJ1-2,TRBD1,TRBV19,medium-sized,TGTGCCAGTAATACAGGGGCGTACTATGGCTACACCTTC,CASNTGAYYGYTF
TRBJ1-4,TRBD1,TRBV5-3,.,TGTGCCAGAAGCTCGACAGGGATTGCTGAAAAACTGTTTTTT,CARSSTGIAEKLFF
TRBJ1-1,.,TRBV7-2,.,TGTGCCAGCAGCTTAGGGAGGCAGGTCACTGAAGCTTTCTTT,CASSLGRQVTEAFF
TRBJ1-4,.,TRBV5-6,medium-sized,TGTGCCAGCAGCTTGCACGCCGGGGGGGCCTTTGAAAAACTGTTTTTT,CASSLHAGGAFEKLFF